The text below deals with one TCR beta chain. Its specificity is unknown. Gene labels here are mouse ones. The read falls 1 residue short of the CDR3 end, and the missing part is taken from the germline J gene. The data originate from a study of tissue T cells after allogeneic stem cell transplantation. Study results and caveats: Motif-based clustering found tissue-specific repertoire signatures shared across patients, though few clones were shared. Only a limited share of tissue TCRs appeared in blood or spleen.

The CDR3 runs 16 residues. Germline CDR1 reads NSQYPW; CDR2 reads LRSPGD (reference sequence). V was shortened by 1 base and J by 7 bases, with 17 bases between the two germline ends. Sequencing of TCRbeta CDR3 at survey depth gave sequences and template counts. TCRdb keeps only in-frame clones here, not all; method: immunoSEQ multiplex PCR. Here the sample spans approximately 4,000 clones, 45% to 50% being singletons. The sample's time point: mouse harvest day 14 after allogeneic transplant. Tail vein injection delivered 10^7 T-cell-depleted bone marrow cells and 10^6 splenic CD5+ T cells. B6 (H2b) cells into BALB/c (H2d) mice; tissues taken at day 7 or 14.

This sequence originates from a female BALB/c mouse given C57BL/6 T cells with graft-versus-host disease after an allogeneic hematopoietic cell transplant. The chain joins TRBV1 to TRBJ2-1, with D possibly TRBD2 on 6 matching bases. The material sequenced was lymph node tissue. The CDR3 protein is CTCSAAPLGKGAEQFF. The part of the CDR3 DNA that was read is TGCACCTGCAGTGCAGCCCCGCTGGGGAAGGGGGCTGAGCAGTTC. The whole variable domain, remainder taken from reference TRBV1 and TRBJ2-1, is VTLLEQNPRWRLVPRGQAVNLRCILKNSQYPWMSWYQQDLQKQLQWLFTLRSPGDKEVKSLPGADYLATRVTDTELRLQVANMSQGRTLYCTCSAAPLGKGAEQFFGPGTRLTVL.